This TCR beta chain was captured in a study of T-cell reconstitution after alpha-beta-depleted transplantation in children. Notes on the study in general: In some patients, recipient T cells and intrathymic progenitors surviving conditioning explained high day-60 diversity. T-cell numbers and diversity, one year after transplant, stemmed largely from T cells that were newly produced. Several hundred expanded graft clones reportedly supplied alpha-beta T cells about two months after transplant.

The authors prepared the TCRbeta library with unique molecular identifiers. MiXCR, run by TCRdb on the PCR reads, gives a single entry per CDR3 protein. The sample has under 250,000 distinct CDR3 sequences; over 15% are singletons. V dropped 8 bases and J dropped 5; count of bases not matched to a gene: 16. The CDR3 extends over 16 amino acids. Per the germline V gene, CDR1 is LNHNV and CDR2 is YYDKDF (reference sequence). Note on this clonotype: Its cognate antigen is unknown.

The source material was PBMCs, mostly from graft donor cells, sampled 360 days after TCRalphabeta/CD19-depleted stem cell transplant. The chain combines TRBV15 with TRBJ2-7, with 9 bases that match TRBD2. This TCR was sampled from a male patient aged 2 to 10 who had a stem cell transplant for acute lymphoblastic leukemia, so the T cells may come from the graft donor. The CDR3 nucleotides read TGTGCCACCTCAGTCCCCACCGGGACTAGCTTCCACGAGCAGTACTTC. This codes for CATSVPTGTSFHEQYF.